The clone carrying this T cell receptor (beta chain) showed up many times. The target antigen is unknown. These data are taken from a study of identical twins. Whole-study findings and limits: Compared with models, monozygotic twins showed more out-of-frame TCR alpha sharing.

Germline CDR1 DFQATT, CDR2 SNEGSKA (reference sequence). The CDR3 sequence is 11 residues long. From the 5' RACE reads, TCRdb called clonotypes with MiXCR, one entry per CDR3 protein. The table has 130,000 to 150,000 distinct CDR3 sequences, around 3.6% seen once. The clonotype originates from a man younger than 30 in good health. The chain couples TRBV20-1 to TRBJ2-3; 7 positions match TRBD2. What was sequenced was memory T cells sorted from blood. The CDR3: CVQASGDTQYF. DNA of the CDR3: TGCGTTCAGGCTAGCGGAGATACGCAGTATTTT.